This T cell receptor (beta chain) was captured in a study of cytomegalovirus exposure and HLA in healthy donors. 60 Vbeta and 13 Jbeta primers were used in PCR. The table came from immunoSEQ multiplex PCR; TCRdb's copy has only in-frame clones and leaves some out. The data show around 230,000 clones, with about 77% seen just once and around 0.45% held by the top ten. The V and J ends lost 2 bases and 5 bases, in that order; junction bases with no gene match: 7. Per the germline V gene, CDR1 is SGHRS and CDR2 is YFSETQ. CDR3 length: 15 residues. Whereas donors were nominally healthy upon sampling, unrecorded immune exposures were probable. With respect to this clone: What it binds is unknown.

Study results and caveats: TCR beta V- and J-gene trimming was later associated with a missense DCLRE1C variant. While the bulk of TCR sequences proved rare, some public TCRs turned up in many donors. What a later analysis showed was that several of the most significant clusters appeared linked to common viral pathogens.

V gene TRBV5-1 combines with J gene TRBJ1-2, with 9 positions matching TRBD1. This clonotype was sampled from a boy between 10 and 17 years old in good health and CMV-seronegative. Sequencing was performed on PBMCs. CDR3 amino acids: CASSLRQGDPYGYTF. In nucleotides, the CDR3 is TGCGCCAGCAGCTTACGACAGGGGGATCCGTATGGCTACACCTTC.